One TCR beta chain is described in this entry. The CDR3 length is 17 residues. The V gene's germline CDR1 is MGHRA and CDR2 YSYEKL. V gave up 0 bases and J gave up 0 bases, with 14 bases separating them. This specimen comes from a study of memory CD4+ T cells and cytomegalovirus serostatus. On the study more broadly: This sample comes from healthy Belgian adults, roughly nine CMV seropositive, 20 to 25 seronegative.

The assay was immunoSEQ multiplex PCR, and TCRdb's table has in-frame clones only and misses some. This table holds 85,000 to 100,000 clones, approximately 80% found once. Single viable CD3+CD4+CD8-CD45RO+ cells were sorted as the memory CD4+ T cells. The chain carries TRBV4-1 and TRBJ1-1; D gene ambiguous. The receptor was isolated from an adult in good health and CMV-seropositive. The sequenced material came from memory CD4+ T cells from blood. CDR3 amino acids: CASSQDIVRVMNTEAFF. The CDR3 DNA reads as TGCGCCAGCAGCCAAGATATAGTGAGAGTCATGAACACTGAAGCTTTCTTT.